The 22 T cell receptor beta chains below were found in one sample sequenced in a study of T cells after yellow fever vaccination (dated by TCRdb to between 2018 and 2020). Explained via the paper, the treatment or condition label denotes: live attenuated yellow fever vaccine strain. Libraries were made using 5' RACE. For sequencing, an Illumina HiSeq 2500 was employed. TCRdb trimmed the raw reads at Q25, called clones with MiXCR and kept productive beta chains. Each CDR3 protein gets just one entry, which takes the most common genes and DNA from the rows behind it. The sample contains a few hundred thousand distinct CDR3 sequences, about 8.7% of them found a single time. The top ten clones comprise roughly 18% of the sample. The sequencing here drew on PBMCs, taken on the day of the first yellow fever vaccination. Receptors originate from a young man who received the YFV17D yellow fever vaccine.

This chain links TRBV25-1 with TRBJ2-5; D unresolved. The germline V gene encodes CDR1 MGHDK and CDR2 SYGVNS. The ends were cut back, 1 base at V and 9 bases at J, with 30 bases in the middle. The length of the CDR3 is 19 residues. The CDR3 here is CASSEFQRGPELGSVAQYF. The CDR3 bases are TGTGCCAGCAGTGAATTCCAGCGAGGTCCGGAATTGGGTTCTGTGGCCCAGTACTTC.

The chain carries TRBV6-1 and TRBJ2-1, with D perhaps matching TRBD1 or TRBD2 (6 bases each). From germline, CDR1 is MNHNS and CDR2 SASEGT. CDR3 size: 14 residues. Trimming left V 8 bases short and J 6 bases short, with 17 bases between. CDR3 nucleotide sequence: TGTGCCAGCCAAATAGGGGGGAATCCCAATGAGCAGTTCTTC. Translating gives CASQIGGNPNEQFF.

This sequence joins TRBV4-3 and TRBJ1-2, with 7 bases matching TRBD1. The CDR3 has 15 amino acids. In germline, CDR1 is LGHNA, CDR2 YSLEER. Trimming at V came to 2 bases and at J to 5 bases, leaving 8 bases not matched to a gene. The CDR3 nucleotides are TGCGCCAGCAGCCAAATTGGCAGGGGGGAATATGGCTACACCTTC. It translates to CASSQIGRGEYGYTF.

The V and J genes are TRBV19 and TRBJ2-4, with D possibly matching TRBD1 (5 bases). V lost 4 bases and J lost 0, with 7 bases in between. CDR1 is LNHDA, CDR2 SQIVND, per germline (reference sequence). The CDR3 length is 14 residues. CDR3 residues: CASSTGLAKNIQYF. CDR3 nucleotides: TGTGCCAGTAGTACAGGGTTAGCCAAAAACATTCAGTACTTC.

This clonotype was seen ten or more times. The chain combines TRBV7-9 with TRBJ2-3; 7 bases line up with TRBD2. Germline V gene data show CDR1 as SEHNR and CDR2 as FQNEAQ (reference sequence). V lost 1 base to trimming and J lost 4 bases; unmatched junction nucleotides: 8. This CDR3 is built from 16 residues. The CDR3 reads CASSLGFGLDPDTQYF. CDR3 coding DNA: TGTGCCAGCAGCTTAGGTTTCGGACTAGATCCAGATACGCAGTATTTT.

This clonotype was observed a few times. The chain couples TRBV4-1 to TRBJ2-1; the match to TRBD1 covers 10 bases. Germline CDR1 MGHRA, CDR2 YSYEKL. V shed 0 bases and J 9 bases; nucleotides not matched to a gene: 8. CDR3 length: 16 amino acids. In DNA, the CDR3 is TGCGCCAGCAGCCAAGAGCCCCGGACAGGGGGTCTTGAGCAGTTCTTC. It yields the protein CASSQEPRTGGLEQFF.

In this sample, this clonotype turned up a few times. The genes are TRBV15 and TRBJ2-1; no firm D call. Germline V gives CDR1 LNHNV, CDR2 YYDKDF (reference sequence). There are 13 residues in the CDR3. V lost 0 bases, J lost 9 bases, and 9 bases lay in between. In DNA form, the CDR3 reads TGTGCCACCAGCAGAGATGCTAGGAGTGAGCAGTTCTTC. Amino acids: CATSRDARSEQFF.

The chain joins TRBV9 to TRBJ2-3; the D gene is possibly TRBD2 (7 bases). The CDR3 totals 14 residues. V was clipped by 2 bases and J by 4 bases, with 11 bases between them. Germline CDR1 SGDLS, CDR2 YYNGEE. The CDR3, as DNA: TGTGCCAGCAGCGTCGAGGGGGGGTCAGATACGCAGTATTTT. Encoded protein: CASSVEGGSDTQYF.

This clonotype was seen many times. V is TRBV27 and J is TRBJ1-2, with D unclear. Germline assignment: CDR1 MNHEY and CDR2 SMNVEV (reference sequence). The germline V and J ends were trimmed by 3 bases and 4 bases, with 15 bases remaining between them. The CDR3 contains 15 residues. The CDR3 region has the DNA TGTGCCAGCAGTTTGTCTCGTTGGGTGCCCTATGGCTACACCTTC. As protein: CASSLSRWVPYGYTF.

The chain is built from TRBV5-1 and TRBJ2-5; D tentatively fits TRBD1 or TRBD2 (5 bases each). There are 15 residues in the CDR3. Germline CDR1 reads SGHRS; CDR2 reads YFSETQ. The V gene lost 1 base and the J gene lost 5 bases, with 15 bases spanning the gap. For the CDR3, the DNA is TGCGCCAGCAGCTTGACGGGATCAGCAGGGGAGACCCAGTACTTC. It yields the protein CASSLTGSAGETQYF.

V is TRBV6-5 and J is TRBJ2-7; D call uncertain. Germline V lookup: CDR1 MNHEY, CDR2 SVGAGI. Trimming cost V 4 bases and J 6 bases, with 10 bases left between them. This CDR3 spans 12 amino acids. The CDR3 here is CASSSPTFEQYF. DNA for the CDR3: TGTGCCAGCAGTTCCCCAACTTTCGAGCAGTACTTC.

This clonotype was counted between two and nine times. The V and J genes are TRBV4-1 and TRBJ1-5; D remains unclear. The germline V gene has CDR1 MGHRA and CDR2 YSYEKL. V gave up 1 base and J gave up 12 bases, with 16 bases separating them. This CDR3 region has 14 residues. DNA of the CDR3: TGCGCCAGCAGCCAAGTCCTGGCGAGGGAAAGCCAGCATTTT. It is translated as CASSQVLARESQHF.

This clonotype has at least ten counts. The chain employs TRBV12-3 or TRBV12-4 and TRBJ2-5; 7 nucleotides align to TRBD2. The V gene end was trimmed by 2 bases and the J gene end by 5 bases; junction bases not matched to a gene: 14. The CDR3 consists of 17 residues. This CDR3 reads CASSLTSLAALRETQYF. CDR3 coding DNA: TGTGCCAGCAGTTTAACATCTCTAGCGGCCCTGAGGGAGACCCAGTACTTC.

This chain connects TRBV11-2 to TRBJ1-6; TRBD1 is a possible D gene (5 bases). CDR3 length: 16 amino acids. Trimming shortened V by 2 bases and J by 2 bases, and 10 bases separated the two germline ends. Germline CDR1 reads SGHAT; CDR2 reads FQNNGV. CDR3 residues: CASSLPWGTYNSPLHF. DNA for the CDR3: TGTGCCAGCAGCTTACCTTGGGGGACCTATAATTCACCCCTCCACTTT.

The chain recombines TRBV12-3 or TRBV12-4 with TRBJ2-2; D might be TRBD1 (5 bases). V was pared by 3 bases and J by 1 base, with 9 bases between. The CDR3 runs 15 residues. CDR3 sequence (DNA): TGTGCCAGCAGTTTGCAGACAGTGAACACCGGGGAGCTGTTTTTT. Translating gives CASSLQTVNTGELFF.

Many counts were recorded for this clonotype. This sequence joins TRBV4-1 and TRBJ2-7; TRBD2 is a possible D gene (6 bases). CDR1 and CDR2 (germline): MGHRA, YSYEKL. Trimming took 4 bases from V and 6 from J, leaving 19 bases between them. CDR3 length: 15 amino acids. CDR3 loop: CASSPSPLRGGEQYF. DNA of the CDR3: TGCGCCAGCAGCCCATCTCCTCTAAGGGGAGGCGAGCAGTACTTC.

This clonotype was recorded once. The J gene is TRBJ2-6, the V gene TRBV5-1; D unclear. The CDR3 runs 16 residues. CDR1 SGHRS and CDR2 YFSETQ come from the germline V gene. The germline V and J ends were trimmed by 0 bases and 0 bases, with 7 bases remaining between them. The CDR3 loop reads CASSLGQNSGANVLTF. As DNA, the CDR3 is TGCGCCAGCAGCTTGGGGCAAAACTCTGGGGCCAACGTCCTGACTTTC.

This clonotype was seen repeatedly, ten times or more. This chain joins TRBV4-3 and TRBJ2-5; D possibly matches TRBD1 or TRBD2 (5 bases each). Trimming stripped 9 bases from V and 5 bases from J, with 16 bases between. CDR3 length: 13 amino acids. The germline V gene encodes CDR1 LGHNA and CDR2 YSLEER. CDR3 in DNA: TGCGCCAGTTCCCTTTCGGGGACGGAGACCCAGTACTTC. This encodes CASSLSGTETQYF.

This clonotype showed up just a few times. This rearrangement joins TRBV7-6 to TRBJ1-1; D not certain. Germline V gene sequence: CDR1 SGHVS, CDR2 FNYEAQ. V shed 1 base and J shed 2 bases, with 11 bases lying between them. CDR3 length: 15 residues. CDR3 DNA: TGTGCCAGCAGCTTAGATTACAGCAGTAACACTGAAGCTTTCTTT. This codes for CASSLDYSSNTEAFF.

This chain joins TRBV9 and TRBJ2-3, with TRBD1 matching 10 bases. CDR3 length equals 15 residues. From germline, CDR1 is SGDLS and CDR2 YYNGEE. After removal of 4 bases from V and 6 bases from J, the junction contained 8 bases not matched to a gene. CDR3 DNA: TGTGCCAGCAGCTATGACAGGGGGCAAACCGATACGCAGTATTTT. As protein: CASSYDRGQTDTQYF. The variable domain in full, with the rest retrieved from reference TRBV9 and TRBJ2-3, is DSGVTQTPKHLITATGQRVTLRCSPRSGDLSVYWYQQSLDQGLQFLIQYYNGEERAKGNILERFSAQQFPDLHSELNLSSLELGDSALYFCASSYDRGQTDTQYFGPGTRLTVL.

A few counts support this clonotype. This chain uses TRBV9 with TRBJ1-6; TRBD1 matches at 10 bases. After removal of 6 bases from V and 7 bases from J, the junction contained 4 bases not matched to a gene. CDR1 SGDLS and CDR2 YYNGEE come from the germline V gene. The CDR3 has 14 residues. The CDR3 loop reads CASTTGQGNSPLHF. CDR3 in DNA: TGTGCCAGCACCACGGGACAGGGGAATTCACCCCTCCACTTT. The whole variable domain, filled in from reference TRBV9 and TRBJ1-6, reads DSGVTQTPKHLITATGQRVTLRCSPRSGDLSVYWYQQSLDQGLQFLIQYYNGEERAKGNILERFSAQQFPDLHSELNLSSLELGDSALYFCASTTGQGNSPLHFGNGTRLTVT.

This CDR3 reads CASSHAPGRRYTF. In DNA form, the CDR3 reads TGTGCCAGCAGCCATGCACCGGGACGGCGCTACACCTTC. This chain links TRBV4-2 with TRBJ1-2, with D maybe TRBD1 (5 bases). CDR3 length: 13 residues. Germline-derived CDR1 and CDR2 are LGHNA and YNFKEQ. Between the trimmed V and J ends, which lost 3 bases and 9 bases, there was a span of 14 bases.